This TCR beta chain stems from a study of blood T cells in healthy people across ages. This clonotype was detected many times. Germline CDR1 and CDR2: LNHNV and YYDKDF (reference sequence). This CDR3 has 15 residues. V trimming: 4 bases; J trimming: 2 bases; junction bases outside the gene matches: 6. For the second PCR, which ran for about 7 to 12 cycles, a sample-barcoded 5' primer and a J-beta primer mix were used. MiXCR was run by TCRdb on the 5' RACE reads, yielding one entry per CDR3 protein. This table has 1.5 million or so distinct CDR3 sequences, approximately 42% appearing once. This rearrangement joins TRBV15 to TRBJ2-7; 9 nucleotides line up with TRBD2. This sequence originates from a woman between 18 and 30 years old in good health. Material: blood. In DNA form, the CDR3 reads TGTGCCACCAGCAAAATAGCGGGGGTTCCCTACGAGCAGTACTTC. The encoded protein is CATSKIAGVPYEQYF.